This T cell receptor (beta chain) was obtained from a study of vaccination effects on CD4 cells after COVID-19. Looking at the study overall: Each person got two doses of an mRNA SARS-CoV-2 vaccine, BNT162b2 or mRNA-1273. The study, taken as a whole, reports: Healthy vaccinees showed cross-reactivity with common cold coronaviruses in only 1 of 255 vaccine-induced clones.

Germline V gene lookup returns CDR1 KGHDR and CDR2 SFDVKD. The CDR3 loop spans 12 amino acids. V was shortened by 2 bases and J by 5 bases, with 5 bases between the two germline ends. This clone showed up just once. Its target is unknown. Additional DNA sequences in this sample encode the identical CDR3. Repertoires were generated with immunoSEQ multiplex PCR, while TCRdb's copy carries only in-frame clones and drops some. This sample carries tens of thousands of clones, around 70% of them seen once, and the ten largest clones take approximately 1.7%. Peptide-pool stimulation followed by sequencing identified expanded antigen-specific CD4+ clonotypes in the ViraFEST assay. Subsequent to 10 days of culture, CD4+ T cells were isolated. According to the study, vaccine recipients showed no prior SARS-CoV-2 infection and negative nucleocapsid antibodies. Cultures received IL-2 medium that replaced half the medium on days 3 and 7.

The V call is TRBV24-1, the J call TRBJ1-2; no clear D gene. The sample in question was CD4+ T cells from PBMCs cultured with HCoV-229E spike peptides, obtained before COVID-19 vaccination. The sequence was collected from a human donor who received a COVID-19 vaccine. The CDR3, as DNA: TGTGCCACCAGTGATTCCGGATATGGCTACACCTTC. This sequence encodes CATSDSGYGYTF.